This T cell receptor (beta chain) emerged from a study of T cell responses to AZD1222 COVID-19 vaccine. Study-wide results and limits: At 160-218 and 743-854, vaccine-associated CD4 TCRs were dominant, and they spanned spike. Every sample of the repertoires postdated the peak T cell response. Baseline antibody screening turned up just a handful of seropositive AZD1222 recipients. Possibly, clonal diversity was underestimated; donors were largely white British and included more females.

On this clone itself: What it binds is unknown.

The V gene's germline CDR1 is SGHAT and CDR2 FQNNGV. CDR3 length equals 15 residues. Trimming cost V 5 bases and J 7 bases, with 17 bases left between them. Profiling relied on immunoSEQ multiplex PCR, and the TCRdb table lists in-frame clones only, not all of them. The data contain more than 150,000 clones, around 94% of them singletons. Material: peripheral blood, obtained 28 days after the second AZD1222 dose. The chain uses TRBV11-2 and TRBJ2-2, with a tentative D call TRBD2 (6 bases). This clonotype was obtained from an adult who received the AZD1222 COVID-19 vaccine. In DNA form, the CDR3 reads TGTGCCAGCAGCGCCAGCAGGCGGGGCGTCGGGGAGCTGTTTTTT. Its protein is CASSASRRGVGELFF.